The next 22 T cell receptor beta chains were all read from a single sample in a study of Tregs in tolerant kidney transplant recipients. TCRdb's table, derived via immunoSEQ multiplex PCR, lists solely in-frame clones and lacks some. Of 75,000 to 100,000 clones listed, more than 85% are singletons. The nonmyeloablative bone marrow transplants came from related graft donors, with transient mixed chimerism. This specimen was CD4+ T cells from blood (PBMCs), taken 12 months after the transplant. The receptor set was obtained from a human patient who received a combined kidney and bone marrow transplant. Some T cells here may be from the graft donor.

The chain links TRBV5-1 to TRBJ2-1, with 7 positions matching TRBD2. The CDR3 extends over 17 amino acids. V dropped 1 base and J dropped 1; count of bases not matched to a gene: 8. Germline V lookup: CDR1 SGHRS, CDR2 YFSETQ. The CDR3 DNA reads TGCGCCAGCAGCTTGACAGCGGGGTTACATTCCTACAATGAGCAGTTCTTC. Translated, it gives CASSLTAGLHSYNEQFF.

The rearrangement uses TRBV7-2 and TRBJ2-2; 8 bases agree with TRBD2. The CDR3 has 16 amino acids. Germline V CDR1 and CDR2: SGHTA, FQGNSA. The trim removed 3 bases at V and 10 bases at J, leaving 13 bases unmatched. The CDR3 sequence: CASSFPLGTRIVELFF. The CDR3 bases are TGTGCCAGCAGCTTTCCCCTCGGGACTAGAATCGTGGAGCTGTTTTTT.

Here the CDR3 reads CASSLDFRQFF. The DNA for the CDR3 is TGTGCCAGCAGCTTAGATTTTCGGCAGTTCTTC. The J gene is TRBJ2-1, the V gene TRBV11-2; D ambiguous. With 0 bases removed from V and 12 bases from J, the gap between germline ends came to 6 bases. CDR3 length: 11 amino acids. CDR1 is SGHAT and CDR2 is FQNNGV in the germline V gene.

The chain joins TRBV19 to TRBJ2-7; a weak D match, TRBD2 (6 bases). The germline V gene encodes CDR1 LNHDA and CDR2 SQIVND (reference sequence). The V end lost 3 bases, the J end lost 2 bases, and 14 bases lay between the germline ends. This CDR3 has 15 amino acids. The CDR3 loop reads CASSMVSSATYEQYF. The CDR3 region has the DNA TGTGCCAGTAGTATGGTGTCTAGCGCTACCTACGAGCAGTACTTC.

The chain employs TRBV6-4 and TRBJ1-2; D remains ambiguous. Germline loops: CDR1 MRHNA, CDR2 SNTAGT. The CDR3 spans 15 residues. Deletions cut 6 bases from V and 0 bases from J, with 14 bases between. The CDR3 loop reads CASSKQPGSNYGYTF. The CDR3 nucleotides are TGTGCCAGCAGCAAACAGCCAGGATCTAACTATGGCTACACCTTC.

V gene TRBV4-3 combines with J gene TRBJ2-1; tentative D call: TRBD1 (6 bases). Trimming removed 3 bases at V and 5 bases at J, with 14 bases between. Germline CDR1 reads LGHNA; CDR2 reads YSLEER. The CDR3 is made up of 15 amino acids. The CDR3 spells CASSHGGWVNNEQFF. CDR3 nucleotides: TGCGCCAGCAGCCATGGGGGCTGGGTCAACAATGAGCAGTTCTTC.

Concerning this clone: The same CDR3 also results from other DNA sequences found in this sample. The chain links TRBV2 to TRBJ2-2; TRBD2 aligns across 7 bases. The ends lost 2 bases at V and 0 bases at J; junction bases unmatched: 3. CDR3 size: 16 residues. The germline CDR1 and CDR2 sequences are SNHLY and FYNNEI. The CDR3 DNA is TGTGCCAGCAGTGAACGTGGGAGGGCGAACACCGGGGAGCTGTTTTTT. This gives the protein CASSERGRANTGELFF.

The chain couples TRBV5-1 to TRBJ1-2; D might be TRBD1 (6 bases). The V end lost 2 bases, the J end lost 4 bases, and 18 bases lay between the germline ends. The CDR3 is 16 residues long. Germline assignment: CDR1 SGHRS and CDR2 YFSETQ. CDR3 in amino acids: CASSFAPGTSVYGYTF. The DNA of the CDR3 is TGCGCCAGCAGCTTCGCCCCCGGGACAAGTGTCTATGGCTACACCTTC.

The V and J genes are TRBV7-2 and TRBJ2-3; 9 bases are a match to TRBD2. The CDR3 totals 16 residues. The V segment lost 1 base and the J segment 2 bases; nucleotides outside the gene matches: 4. CDR1 SGHTA and CDR2 FQGNSA come from the germline V gene. CDR3 in DNA: TGTGCCAGCAGCTTAGGTCTAGCGGGGAACACAGATACGCAGTATTTT. Its translation is CASSLGLAGNTDTQYF.

As regards this clone: An end of the junction does not agree with germline; a read error may underlie this. Other DNA sequences in the same sample also yield this CDR3. The V gene is TRBV7-2, the J gene TRBJ1-6; D remains unclear. The CDR3 runs 13 residues. Germline V gene sequence: CDR1 SGHTA, CDR2 FQGNSA. The CDR3 bases are TGCGCCAGCAAGATGGCAAATAATTCACCCCTCCACTTT. It specifies CASKMANNSPLHF.

V gene TRBV5-1 combines with J gene TRBJ2-7, with 7 positions matching TRBD2. This CDR3 is built from 14 residues. Germline-derived CDR1 and CDR2 are SGHRS and YFSETQ. With V trimmed by 7 bases and J by 3 bases, 10 bases remained unmatched. For the CDR3, the DNA is TGCGCCAGCGGGCGGGCTAGCGGTTACTACGAGCAGTACTTC. It specifies CASGRASGYYEQYF.

This sequence joins TRBV9 and TRBJ2-1; the D gene is possibly TRBD2 (5 bases). This CDR3 contains 15 residues. The germline V and J ends were trimmed by 0 bases and 3 bases, with 10 bases remaining between them. The germline gives CDR1 SGDLS, CDR2 YYNGEE. In DNA form, the CDR3 reads TGTGCCAGCAGCGTAGTTGCCGGGGTCTACAATGAGCAGTTCTTC. Protein: CASSVVAGVYNEQFF. Together with reference TRBV9 and TRBJ2-1, the CDR3 gives the full variable domain: DSGVTQTPKHLITATGQRVTLRCSPRSGDLSVYWYQQSLDQGLQFLIQYYNGEERAKGNILERFSAQQFPDLHSELNLSSLELGDSALYFCASSVVAGVYNEQFFGPGTRLTVL.

This clone was seen a single time. The chain links TRBV19 to TRBJ2-5; 9 nucleotides line up with TRBD1. After removal of 3 bases from V and 5 bases from J, the junction contained 7 bases not matched to a gene. The CDR3 runs to 15 residues. CDR1 LNHDA and CDR2 SQIVND come from the germline V gene (reference sequence). The DNA for the CDR3 is TGTGCCAGTAGTATCCTACAGGGGGCTCGGGAGACCCAGTACTTC. Translation gives CASSILQGARETQYF.

V and J are TRBV5-1 and TRBJ2-5; the match to TRBD2 covers 10 bases. CDR1 is SGHRS, CDR2 YFSETQ, per germline. The CDR3 loop spans 15 amino acids. V lost 3 bases to trimming and J lost 5 bases; unmatched junction nucleotides: 7. CDR3 sequence (DNA): TGCGCCAGCAGCTCCCTAGCGGGAGAAAGGGAGACCCAGTACTTC. Amino acids: CASSSLAGERETQYF.

This clone was found a few times. The chain employs TRBV27 and TRBJ2-7; 11 bases fit TRBD2. Germline V gene sequence: CDR1 MNHEY, CDR2 SMNVEV (reference sequence). Unmatched junction bases numbered 6, after V lost 4 bases and J lost 4 bases. The CDR3 runs to 15 residues. The CDR3 region is CASSSRLAGRYEQYF. The DNA for the CDR3 is TGTGCCAGCAGTTCCCGACTAGCGGGGCGGTACGAGCAGTACTTC.

To note about this clone: The junction and the germline gene differ at one end; a read error may be behind it. This CDR3 is also generated by other DNA sequences in the sample. The chain links TRBV4-1 to TRBJ1-6, with D possibly matching TRBD1 (5 bases). Germline V gives CDR1 MGHRA, CDR2 YSYEKL. The CDR3 contains 16 residues. CDR3: CASSQEGRQGDSPLHF. The CDR3 nucleotides are TGCGCCAGCAGCCAAGAGGGGAGGCAGGGCGATTCCCCCCTCCACTTT.

The chain links TRBV4-3 to TRBJ1-2; 8 bases map to TRBD1. The CDR3 is made up of 16 amino acids. Looked up from germline, CDR1 is LGHNA and CDR2 is YSLEER. Losses at the gene ends were 3 bases for V and 3 bases for J; bases not matched to a gene: 9. The CDR3 loop reads CASSHRNTGGDYGYTF. In DNA, the CDR3 is TGCGCCAGCAGCCACCGCAATACAGGGGGGGACTATGGCTACACCTTC.

The chain is built from TRBV28 and TRBJ2-3, with D perhaps matching TRBD2 (5 bases). The length of the CDR3 is 14 residues. Germline V CDR1 and CDR2: MDHEN, SYDVKM. V was shortened by 3 bases and J by 0 bases, with 7 bases between the two germline ends. CDR3 in amino acids: CASSLWRSTDTQYF. The CDR3, as DNA: TGTGCCAGCAGTTTGTGGAGGAGCACAGATACGCAGTATTTT.

V usage is TRBV2 and J usage is TRBJ1-1, with a tentative D call TRBD1 (5 bases). CDR3 length equals 13 residues. Germline CDR1 SNHLY, CDR2 FYNNEI. V shed 5 bases and J shed 4 bases, with 11 bases lying between them. CDR3 bases: TGTGCCAGCAGTTTGACAGATAGCACTGAAGCTTTCTTT. Protein product: CASSLTDSTEAFF.

The J gene is TRBJ2-1, the V gene TRBV6-5; possibly TRBD2 for D (6 bases). Trimming left V 4 bases short and J 0 bases short, with 13 bases between. Germline values: CDR1 MNHEY, CDR2 SVGAGI. The CDR3 is 16 residues long. Here the CDR3 DNA reads TGTGCCAGCAGTTCCGCCGGGACTGACTCCTACAATGAGCAGTTCTTC. Protein product: CASSSAGTDSYNEQFF.

The chain couples TRBV19 to TRBJ1-5; perhaps TRBD1 as D (6 bases). V was trimmed by 6 bases and J by 4 bases, leaving 16 bases between them. Per the germline V gene, CDR1 is LNHDA and CDR2 is SQIVND (reference sequence). The CDR3 consists of 15 residues. CDR3 sequence (DNA): TGTGCCAGTAGCTTGGGACACCCGGGGAATCAGCCCCAGCATTTT. It specifies CASSLGHPGNQPQHF. The full variable domain, with the rest looked up from reference TRBV19 and TRBJ1-5, is DGGITQSPKYLFRKEGQNVTLSCEQNLNHDAMYWYRQDPGQGLRLIYYSQIVNDFQKGDIAEGYSVSREKKESFPLTVTSAQKNPTAFYLCASSLGHPGNQPQHFGDGTRLSIL.

The chain joins TRBV5-1 to TRBJ2-5; D remains ambiguous. This CDR3 comprises 16 residues. From germline, CDR1 is SGHRS and CDR2 YFSETQ. V was cut by 0 bases and J by 0 bases, with 12 bases left in between. CDR3 region: CASSLDGRPYQETQYF. CDR3 coding DNA: TGCGCCAGCAGCTTGGATGGCAGGCCGTACCAAGAGACCCAGTACTTC.